A single sample is the source of the 4 T cell receptor beta chains below, sequenced in a study of tumor-infiltrating lymphocytes in primary liver carcinoma. TCR beta cDNA was reverse-transcribed from 500 to 550 ng of total RNA. The reaction used a constant-region primer and ProtoScript II reverse transcriptase. Modified slightly, ARM-PCR produced TCR beta libraries over three nested multiplex PCR rounds. The opening two PCR rounds, approximately 10 cycles each, paired TRBV1-TRBV30 forward primers with a C-beta reverse primer. From the multiplex PCR reads, TCRdb called clonotypes with MiXCR, one entry per CDR3 protein. The sample has tens of thousands of distinct CDR3 sequences, about 80% seen once. Unsorted bulk tissue of roughly 18-32 mg yielded co-extracted RNA and DNA. Sample: liver tumor tissue from sampling region 3. Subset reported: tumor region T3, left-lateral pole. The receptors were sampled from a man in his forties with primary liver carcinoma and hepatitis B virus infection.

A word on this clonotype: The junction shows a germline mismatch at one end, possibly a read error. The rearrangement uses TRBV29-1 and TRBJ2-7; a weak D match, TRBD1 (6 bases). This CDR3 has 13 residues. Germline loops: CDR1 SQVTM, CDR2 ANQGSEA. CDR3 coding DNA: TGCAGCGTTGGACAGGAGAATGTTTACGAGCAATATTTC. Its translation is CSVGQENVYEQYF.

V usage is TRBV4-1 and J usage is TRBJ2-2, with D tentatively TRBD1 (5 bases). Germline CDR1 is MGHRA and CDR2 is YSYEKL. This CDR3 spans 15 amino acids. V was shortened by 6 bases and J by 4 bases, with 15 bases between the two germline ends. The chain's CDR3 is CASRRARVFTGELFF. The CDR3 DNA follows: TGCGCCAGCAGACGTGCCAGGGTTTTCACCGGGGAGCTGTTTTTT.

About this clonotype: In this CDR3 the conserved last residue, phenylalanine or tryptophan, is missing, so a read error is likely. The chain is built from TRBV11-2 and TRBJ2-1; D tentatively reads TRBD1 or TRBD2 (6 bases each). The CDR3 extends over 16 amino acids. Germline V gives CDR1 SGHAT, CDR2 FQNNGV. CDR3 nucleotides: TGTGCCAGCAGCTCGTCCGGTGGGGGGCCCTACAGTGAGCAGTTCTTG. Amino acid sequence: CASSSSGGGPYSEQFL.

In regard to this clonotype: It is likely a read error, because the conserved phenylalanine at the end of the CDR3 is missing. The chain combines TRBV4-1 with TRBJ2-7; possibly TRBD1 for D (5 bases). This CDR3 comprises 14 residues. Between the trimmed V and J ends, which lost 0 bases and 3 bases, there was a span of 9 bases. Germline CDR1 is MGHRA and CDR2 is YSYEKL. DNA for the CDR3: TGCGCCAGCAGCCAAGAGGGGCAGGACTACGAGCAGTACTAC. This gives the protein CASSQEGQDYEQYY.